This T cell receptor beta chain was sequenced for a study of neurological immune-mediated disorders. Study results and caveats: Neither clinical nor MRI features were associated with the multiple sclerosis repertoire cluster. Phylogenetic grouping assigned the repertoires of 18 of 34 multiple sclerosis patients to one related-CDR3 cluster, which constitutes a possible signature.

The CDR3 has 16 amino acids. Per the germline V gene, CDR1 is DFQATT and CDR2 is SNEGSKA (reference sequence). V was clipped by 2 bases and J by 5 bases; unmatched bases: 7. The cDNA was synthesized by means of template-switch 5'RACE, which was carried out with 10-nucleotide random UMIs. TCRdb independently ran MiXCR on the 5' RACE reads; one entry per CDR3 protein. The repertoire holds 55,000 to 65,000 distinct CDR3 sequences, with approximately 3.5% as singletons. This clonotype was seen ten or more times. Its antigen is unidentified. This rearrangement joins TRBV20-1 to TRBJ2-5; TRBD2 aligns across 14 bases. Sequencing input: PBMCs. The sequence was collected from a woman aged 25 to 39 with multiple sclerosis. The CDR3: CSARLPTSGRGETQYF. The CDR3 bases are TGCAGTGCTAGACTCCCGACTAGCGGGAGGGGGGAGACCCAGTACTTC.